These 20 T cell receptor beta chains originate from one sample sequenced in a study of CD8 T cells in ankylosing spondylitis (dated by TCRdb to about 2017). Libraries were built with 5' RACE. These reads were obtained on an Illumina HiSeq 2500. TCRdb reprocessing: public reads trimmed at Q25 with fastp, clones called with MiXCR, in-frame beta chains kept. Merged by CDR3 protein, the rows form single entries marked with the most common genes and DNA. The sample includes around 230,000 distinct CDR3 sequences, with about 9.1% observed a single time. Around 6.8% of the sample comes from the top ten. Sequenced input: blood, either unsorted or a sorted T cell fraction (not recorded which). These receptors all stem from a male donor with ankylosing spondylitis or in good health (not recorded which).

V and J are TRBV12-3 or TRBV12-4 and TRBJ1-1; weak D call: TRBD1 (5 bases). Trimming left V 7 bases short and J 6 bases short, with 15 bases between. CDR3 length: 13 residues. Written as DNA, the CDR3 is TGTGCCAGCACCTCCACCGGGGGGTCTGAAGCTTTCTTT. Its protein product is CASTSTGGSEAFF.

This clonotype was recorded many times. The chain couples TRBV5-6 to TRBJ2-1; 9 positions match TRBD2. V gave up 3 bases and J gave up 2 bases; unmatched junction bases: 3. This CDR3 is built from 15 residues. Germline CDR1 SGHDT, CDR2 YYEEEE. CDR3 residues: CASSSVAGAYNEQFF. The CDR3 region has the DNA TGTGCCAGCAGCTCCGTAGCGGGGGCCTACAATGAGCAGTTCTTC.

This clonotype was seen ten or more times. V gene TRBV12-3 or TRBV12-4 combines with J gene TRBJ2-7; D is unclear. This CDR3 contains 11 residues. Deletions cut 6 bases from V and 7 bases from J, with 10 bases between. In DNA form, the CDR3 reads TGTGCCAGCAGCTCCTTGGGGGAGCAGTACTTC. Encoded protein: CASSSLGEQYF.

This clonotype was seen a few times. V gene TRBV5-5 combines with J gene TRBJ1-4, with a weak D call TRBD1 (5 bases). The length of the CDR3 is 15 residues. Trimming removed 4 bases from V and 8 bases from J, with 18 bases in between. CDR1 SGHKS and CDR2 YYEKEE come from the germline V gene (reference sequence). CDR3 loop: CASSPPGSDVEKLFF. As DNA, the CDR3 is TGTGCCAGCAGCCCCCCAGGGAGTGATGTCGAAAAACTGTTTTTT.

At least ten counts were recorded for this clonotype. The chain recombines TRBV29-1 with TRBJ1-1; 7 nucleotides align to TRBD1. The CDR3 length is 12 residues. V gave up 8 bases and J gave up 6 bases; unmatched junction bases: 9. Germline values: CDR1 SQVTM, CDR2 ANQGSEA. The CDR3 DNA reads TGCAGCCTGTGGGACAGCCCTGCTGAAGCTTTCTTT. This sequence encodes CSLWDSPAEAFF. The whole variable domain, filled in from reference TRBV29-1 and TRBJ1-1, reads SAVISQKPSRDICQRGTSLTIQCQVDSQVTMMFWYRQQPGQSLTLIATANQGSEATYESGFVIDKFPISRPNLTFSTLTVSNMSPEDSSIYLCSLWDSPAEAFFGQGTRLTVV.

The table lists this clonotype with many counts. The CDR3 DNA follows: TGCGCCAGCAGCTCGGGACAGTACGAGCAGTACTTC. Translated, it gives CASSSGQYEQYF. V usage is TRBV5-1 and J usage is TRBJ2-7, with TRBD1 matching 7 bases. The germline V gene has CDR1 SGHRS and CDR2 YFSETQ. Unmatched junction bases numbered 1, after V lost 3 bases and J lost 4 bases. The CDR3 is made up of 12 amino acids.

This clonotype was observed at least ten times. This sequence joins TRBV13 and TRBJ1-2, with D perhaps matching TRBD1 (5 bases). Germline V gene sequence: CDR1 PRHDT, CDR2 FYEKMQ (reference sequence). The CDR3 is 15 amino acids. V was shortened by 2 bases and J by 3 bases, with 13 bases between the two germline ends. The CDR3 DNA sequence: TGTGCCAGCAGCTTACCCCCGACAGCGGACTATGGCTACACCTTC. Amino acid sequence: CASSLPPTADYGYTF. The complete variable domain, with remaining parts taken from reference TRBV13 and TRBJ1-2, reads AAGVIQSPRHLIKEKRETATLKCYPIPRHDTVYWYQQGPGQDPQFLISFYEKMQSDKGSIPDRFSAQQFSDYHSELNMSSLELGDSALYFCASSLPPTADYGYTFGSGTRLTVV.

Many counts were recorded for this clonotype. The chain uses TRBV20-1 and TRBJ1-4; the D is unclear. V lost 6 bases and J lost 8, with 10 bases in between. This CDR3 comprises 11 residues. Germline values: CDR1 DFQATT, CDR2 SNEGSKA (reference sequence). The CDR3 sequence: CSAKPIEKLFF. CDR3 nucleotide sequence: TGCAGTGCAAAACCCATCGAAAAACTGTTTTTT.

Many counts were recorded for this clonotype. The chain couples TRBV7-2 to TRBJ1-1; D is perhaps TRBD1 (5 bases). Trimming cost V 5 bases and J 0 bases, with 13 bases left between them. Germline CDR1 is SGHTA and CDR2 is FQGNSA. The CDR3 loop spans 15 amino acids. CDR3 nucleotide sequence: TGTGCCAGCAGCGCCGCAGGGAGCGTGAACACTGAAGCTTTCTTT. Protein sequence: CASSAAGSVNTEAFF.

At least ten counts were recorded for this clonotype. The rearrangement links TRBV21-1 to TRBJ2-5; the listed D gene, TRBD2, was not tested against the DNA. TRBV21-1 is given as a pseudogene. The CDR3 is made up of 12 amino acids. CDR3 amino acids: CASSRTRSTQYF. The CDR3 nucleotides read TGTGCCAGCAGCCGTACTAGGTCGACCCAGTACTTC.

The sample holds a few counts of this clonotype. The rearrangement links TRBV18 to TRBJ2-3; 7 bases are shared with TRBD2. The germline V gene has CDR1 KGHSH and CDR2 LQKENI. The junction had 8 bases not matched to a gene; V was cut back by 3 bases and J by 2 bases. CDR3 size: 16 residues. The CDR3: CASSPLVGGITDTQYF. As DNA, the CDR3 is TGTGCCAGCTCACCTTTGGTCGGGGGGATCACAGATACGCAGTATTTT.

This clonotype was detected many times. V gene TRBV6-1 combines with J gene TRBJ2-7; 10 positions match TRBD1. The CDR3 totals 14 residues. Germline trimming cut 7 bases from V and 5 bases from J; bases unmatched to any gene: 8. Germline CDR1 and CDR2: MNHNS and SASEGT. CDR3 amino acids: CASTPGTGEHEQYF. CDR3 in DNA: TGTGCCAGCACTCCCGGGACAGGGGAACACGAGCAGTACTTC.

This clonotype has a count of ten or more. The CDR3 nucleotides are TGTGCCAGCAGTTTCCAGGGGGGGAATGAAAAACTGTTTTTT. It specifies CASSFQGGNEKLFF. The chain uses TRBV27 and TRBJ1-4, with TRBD1 matching over 7 bases. The V gene end was trimmed by 3 bases and the J gene end by 5 bases; junction bases not matched to a gene: 3. This CDR3 is built from 14 residues. CDR1 is MNHEY and CDR2 is SMNVEV in the germline V gene (reference sequence).

This clonotype appeared many times. The J gene is TRBJ2-7, the V gene TRBV29-1; 10 bases are shared with TRBD2. The V and J ends lost 7 bases and 7 bases, in that order; junction bases with no gene match: 13. Germline loops: CDR1 SQVTM, CDR2 ANQGSEA. CDR3 length: 14 residues. In DNA form, the CDR3 reads TGCAGCGCCCAACTAAGCGGGGGGGCGCGAGAGCAGTACTTC. It encodes CSAQLSGGAREQYF.

This clonotype was counted a few times. This rearrangement joins TRBV6-5 to TRBJ2-7; a possible D gene is TRBD1 (5 bases). The CDR3 is 15 residues long. The V end was cut by 0 bases, the J end by 2 bases, with 11 bases between. Germline V gene sequence: CDR1 MNHEY, CDR2 SVGAGI. CDR3 in amino acids: CASSYSQGFPYEQYF. Written as DNA, the CDR3 is TGTGCCAGCAGTTACTCGCAGGGTTTCCCCTACGAGCAGTACTTC.

This chain connects TRBV6-1 to TRBJ1-2; 9 positions agree with TRBD1. J gave up 4 bases and V 6 bases, and 15 bases lay outside the gene matches. The CDR3 is made up of 17 amino acids. Germline V gene lookup returns CDR1 MNHNS and CDR2 SASEGT. The CDR3 nucleotides are TGTGCCAGCAGCTCCGGGACAGGGTTGTGGGGCTTCTATGGCTACACCTTC. The encoded protein is CASSSGTGLWGFYGYTF.

This clonotype occurred many times. The chain has TRBV5-1 and TRBJ1-1, with unresolved D. Germline loops: CDR1 SGHRS, CDR2 YFSETQ. The CDR3 contains 14 residues. The V end was cut by 0 bases, the J end by 1 base, with 7 bases between. DNA of the CDR3: TGCGCCAGCAGCTTGGGGTCCTCGAACACTGAAGCTTTCTTT. It specifies CASSLGSSNTEAFF.

This clonotype was found many times. The rearrangement links TRBV20-1 to TRBJ2-5, with no clear D. Trimming cost V 0 bases and J 8 bases, with 7 bases left between them. The CDR3 runs to 11 residues. CDR1 and CDR2 (germline): DFQATT, SNEGSKA (reference sequence). Here the CDR3 DNA reads TGCAGTGCTAGAGATATAGGTACCCAGTACTTC. Translation gives CSARDIGTQYF.

This clonotype was detected a few times. CDR3 nucleotides: TGTGCCAGCTCAGCCAGAAACTACAATGAGCAGTTCTTC. Encoded protein: CASSARNYNEQFF. The V and J genes are TRBV12-3 or TRBV12-4 and TRBJ2-1, with D uncertain. Trimming took off 8 bases at V and 3 bases at J, with 11 bases between the two ends. This CDR3 spans 13 amino acids.

Ten or more counts support this clonotype. V is TRBV19 and J is TRBJ2-2; TRBD1 agrees at 7 bases. Germline V CDR1 and CDR2: LNHDA, SQIVND (reference sequence). V lost 6 bases and J lost 0; bases outside the gene matches: 4. The CDR3 contains 15 residues. CDR3 coding DNA: TGTGCCAGTAGGACAGGGCCAGCGAACACCGGGGAGCTGTTTTTT. Its protein product is CASRTGPANTGELFF. Filled out from reference TRBV19 and TRBJ2-2, the complete variable domain reads DGGITQSPKYLFRKEGQNVTLSCEQNLNHDAMYWYRQDPGQGLRLIYYSQIVNDFQKGDIAEGYSVSREKKESFPLTVTSAQKNPTAFYLCASRTGPANTGELFFGEGSRLTVL.